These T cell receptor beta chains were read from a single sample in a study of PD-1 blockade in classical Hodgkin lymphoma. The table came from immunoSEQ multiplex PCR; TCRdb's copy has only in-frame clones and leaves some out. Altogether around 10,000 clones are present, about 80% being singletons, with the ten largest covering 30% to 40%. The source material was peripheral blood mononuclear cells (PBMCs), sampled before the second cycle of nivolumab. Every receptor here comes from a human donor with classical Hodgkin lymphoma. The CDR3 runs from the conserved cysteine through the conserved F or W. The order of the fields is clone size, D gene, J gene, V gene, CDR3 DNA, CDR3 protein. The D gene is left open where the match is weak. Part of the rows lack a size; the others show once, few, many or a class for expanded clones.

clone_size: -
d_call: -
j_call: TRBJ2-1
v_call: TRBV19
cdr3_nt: TGTGCCAGTAGTTCCCGTTACATGGACTGGCCTCGCGCCAATGAGCAGTTCTTC
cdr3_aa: CASSSRYMDWPRANEQFF

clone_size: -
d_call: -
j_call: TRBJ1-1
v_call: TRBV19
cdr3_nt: TGTGCCAGTAGTATAGATCAAATAATGAACACTGAAGCTTTCTTT
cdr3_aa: CASSIDQIMNTEAFF

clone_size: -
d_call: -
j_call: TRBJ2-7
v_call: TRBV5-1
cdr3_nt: TGCGCCAGCAGCTTTGCACCGCCGAGCTCCTACGAGCAGTACTTC
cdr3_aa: CASSFAPPSSYEQYF

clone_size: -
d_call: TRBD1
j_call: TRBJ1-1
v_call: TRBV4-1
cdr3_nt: TGCGCCAGCAGCCGACCGGACAGGGAGAACACTGAAGCTTTCTTT
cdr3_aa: CASSRPDRENTEAFF

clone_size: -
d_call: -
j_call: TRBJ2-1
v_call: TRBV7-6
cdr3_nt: TGTGCCAGCAGCTTAAGTAAGAATGAGCAGTTCTTC
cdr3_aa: CASSLSKNEQFF

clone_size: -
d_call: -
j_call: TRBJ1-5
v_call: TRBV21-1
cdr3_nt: TGTGCCAGCAGCAAAGGCTCCGGGGCAGACAGGGGAGGTCAGCCCCAGCATTTT
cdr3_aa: CASSKGSGADRGGQPQHF

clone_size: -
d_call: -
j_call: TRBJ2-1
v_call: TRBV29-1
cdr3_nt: TGCAGCGTTGTGGGGGGACTTTCAAACTCCTACAATGAGCAGTTCTTC
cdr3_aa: CSVVGGLSNSYNEQFF

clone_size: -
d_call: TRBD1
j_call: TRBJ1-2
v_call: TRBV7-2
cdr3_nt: TGTGCCAGCAGCGAGACAGGGGTCGCTGGGTATGGCTACACCTTC
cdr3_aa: CASSETGVAGYGYTF

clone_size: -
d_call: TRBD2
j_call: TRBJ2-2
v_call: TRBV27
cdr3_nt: TGTGCCAGCAGTTTTCTGACTAGCGGGAGAAACACCGGGGAGCTGTTTTTT
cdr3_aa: CASSFLTSGRNTGELFF

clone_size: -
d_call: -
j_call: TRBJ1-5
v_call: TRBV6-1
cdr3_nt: TGTGCCAGTATAAACAGGGATAGCAATCAGCCCCAGCATTTT
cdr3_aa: CASINRDSNQPQHF

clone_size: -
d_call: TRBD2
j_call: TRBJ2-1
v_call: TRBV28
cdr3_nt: TGTGCCAGCACCAAAGGAACGGGAGGGCCGAACAATGAGCAGTTCTTC
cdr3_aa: CASTKGTGGPNNEQFF

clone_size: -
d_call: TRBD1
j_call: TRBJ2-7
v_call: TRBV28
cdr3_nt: TGTGCCAGCAACCTAGGACAGGGAACCTACGAGCAGTACTTC
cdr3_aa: CASNLGQGTYEQYF

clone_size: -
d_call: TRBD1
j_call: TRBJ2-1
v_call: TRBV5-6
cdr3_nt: TGTGCCAGCAGCTCGTATGACAGGGGTGCGCCCTACAATGAGCAGTTCTTC
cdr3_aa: CASSSYDRGAPYNEQFF

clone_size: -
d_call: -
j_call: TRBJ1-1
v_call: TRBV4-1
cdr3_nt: TGCGCCAGCAGCCGGGTGAACACTGAAGCTTTCTTT
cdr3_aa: CASSRVNTEAFF

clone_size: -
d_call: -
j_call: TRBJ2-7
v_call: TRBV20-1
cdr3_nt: TGCAGTGCTAGAGATGCGGGCGAGCAGTACTTC
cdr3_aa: CSARDAGEQYF

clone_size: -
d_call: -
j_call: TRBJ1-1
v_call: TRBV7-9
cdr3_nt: TGTGCCAGCAGCGTGACAGCTAACACTGAAGCTTTCTTT
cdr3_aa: CASSVTANTEAFF

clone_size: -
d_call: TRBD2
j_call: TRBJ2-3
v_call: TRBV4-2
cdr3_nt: TGTGCCAGCAGCCAAGAGGCGGGAGTGCCCCGGGATGGCACAGATACGCAGTATTTT
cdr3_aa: CASSQEAGVPRDGTDTQYF

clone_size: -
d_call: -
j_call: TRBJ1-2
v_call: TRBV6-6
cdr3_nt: TGTGCCAGCAGTGCTGGGAGCGCCTATGGCTACACCTTC
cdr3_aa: CASSAGSAYGYTF

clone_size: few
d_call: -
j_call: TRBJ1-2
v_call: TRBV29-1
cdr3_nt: TGCAGCGCTTACATCGGGGGAGGATATGGCTACACCTTC
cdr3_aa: CSAYIGGGYGYTF

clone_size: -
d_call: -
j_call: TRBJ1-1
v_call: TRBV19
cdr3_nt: TGTGCCAGTAGTACCCCAGGGGCGCGGGGAGGCCGCACTGAAGCTTTCTTT
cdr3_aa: CASSTPGARGGRTEAFF

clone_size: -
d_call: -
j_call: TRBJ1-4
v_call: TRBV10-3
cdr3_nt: TGTGCCATCAGTGGGGGCGAGCGAGGTGAAAAACTGTTTTTT
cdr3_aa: CAISGGERGEKLFF

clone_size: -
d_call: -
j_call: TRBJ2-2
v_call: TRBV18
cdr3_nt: TGTGCCAGCGGGGGATCGGACACCGGGGAGCTGTTTTTT
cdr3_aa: CASGGSDTGELFF

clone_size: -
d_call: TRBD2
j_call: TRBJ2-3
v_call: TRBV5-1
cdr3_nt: TGCGCCAGCCTCGGATTGCGGGAGGGGACAGATACGCAGTATTTT
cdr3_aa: CASLGLREGTDTQYF

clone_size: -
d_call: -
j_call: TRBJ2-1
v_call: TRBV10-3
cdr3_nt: TGTGCCATCAGTCCAGCGACTAGCTACAATGAGCAGTTCTTC
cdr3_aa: CAISPATSYNEQFF

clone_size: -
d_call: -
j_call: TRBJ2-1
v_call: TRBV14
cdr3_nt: TGTGCCAGCAGCCAAGGGCAGGGATACAATGAGCAGTTCTTC
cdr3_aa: CASSQGQGYNEQFF

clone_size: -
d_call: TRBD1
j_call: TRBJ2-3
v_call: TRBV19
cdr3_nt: TGTGCCAGTAGGGATACAGGGGGCGTCCCCACAGATACGCAGTATTTT
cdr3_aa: CASRDTGGVPTDTQYF

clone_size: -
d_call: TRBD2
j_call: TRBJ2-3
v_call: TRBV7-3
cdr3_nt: TGTGCCAGCAGCTTAGCGGGAGGGGTTTTAGATACGCAGTATTTT
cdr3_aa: CASSLAGGVLDTQYF

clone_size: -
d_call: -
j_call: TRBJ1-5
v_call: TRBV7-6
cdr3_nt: TGTGCCAGCAGCTTGGATCTGCGGCAGCCCCAGCATTTT
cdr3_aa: CASSLDLRQPQHF

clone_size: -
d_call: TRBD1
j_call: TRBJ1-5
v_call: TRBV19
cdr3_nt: TGTGCCAGTAGTATGCGCCAGGGGGCTTATCAGCCCCAGCATTTT
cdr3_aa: CASSMRQGAYQPQHF

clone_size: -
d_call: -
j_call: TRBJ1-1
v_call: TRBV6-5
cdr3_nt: TGTGCCAGCAGTTACTTGGGAAAAGCTTTCTTT
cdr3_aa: CASSYLGKAFF

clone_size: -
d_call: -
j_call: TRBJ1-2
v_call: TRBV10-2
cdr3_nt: TGCGCCAGCAGTGCCCAGAGGGGCCTACTGACCTTC
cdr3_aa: CASSAQRGLLTF

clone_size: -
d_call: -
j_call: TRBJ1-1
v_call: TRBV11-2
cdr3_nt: TGTGCCAGCAGCTTAGTTTGGCATAAGAACACTGAAGCTTTCTTT
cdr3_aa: CASSLVWHKNTEAFF

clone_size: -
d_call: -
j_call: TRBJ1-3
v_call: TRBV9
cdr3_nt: TGTGCCAGCAGCGTAGAGGGGTTGGTGTATGGAAACACCATATATTTT
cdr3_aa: CASSVEGLVYGNTIYF

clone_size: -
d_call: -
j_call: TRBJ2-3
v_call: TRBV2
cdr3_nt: TGTGCCAGCAGTGAAGACCGAGGAGCAGATACGCAGTATTTT
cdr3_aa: CASSEDRGADTQYF

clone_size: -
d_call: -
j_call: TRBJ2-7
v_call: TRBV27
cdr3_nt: TGTGCCAGCAGTTCGACTTGGGCGGTTTCCTCCTACGAGCAGTACTTC
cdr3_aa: CASSSTWAVSSYEQYF

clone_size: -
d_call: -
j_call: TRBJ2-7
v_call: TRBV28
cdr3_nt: TGTGCCAGCCTTGACGGGAGCTCCTACGAGCAGTACTTC
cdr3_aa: CASLDGSSYEQYF

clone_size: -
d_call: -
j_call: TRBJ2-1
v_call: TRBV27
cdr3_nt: TGTGCCAGCAGTTTTTCCCCCAGTGAGCAGTTCTTC
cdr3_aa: CASSFSPSEQFF

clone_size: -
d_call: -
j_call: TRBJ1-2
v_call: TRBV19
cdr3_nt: TGTGCCAGTTCTCCACAGGGTTTCCCCGGCTACACCTTC
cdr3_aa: CASSPQGFPGYTF

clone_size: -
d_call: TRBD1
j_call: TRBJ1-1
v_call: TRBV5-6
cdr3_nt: TGTGCCAGCAGCTTTTTCCGGGACAGGGGTATCACTGAAGCTTTCTTT
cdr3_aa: CASSFFRDRGITEAFF

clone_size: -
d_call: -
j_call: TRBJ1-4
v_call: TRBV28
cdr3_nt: TGTGCCAGCAGTTCACCCATTGCAACTAATGAAAAACTGTTTTTT
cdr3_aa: CASSSPIATNEKLFF

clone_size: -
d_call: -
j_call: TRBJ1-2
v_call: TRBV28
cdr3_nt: TGTGCCAGCAGTTTAGGGGGGCGGGTTGACTATGGCTACACCTTC
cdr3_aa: CASSLGGRVDYGYTF

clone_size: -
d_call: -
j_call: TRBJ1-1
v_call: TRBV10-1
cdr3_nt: TGCGCCAGCAGTGGTGGCAGGGTAGGAACTGAAGCTTTCTTT
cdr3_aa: CASSGGRVGTEAFF